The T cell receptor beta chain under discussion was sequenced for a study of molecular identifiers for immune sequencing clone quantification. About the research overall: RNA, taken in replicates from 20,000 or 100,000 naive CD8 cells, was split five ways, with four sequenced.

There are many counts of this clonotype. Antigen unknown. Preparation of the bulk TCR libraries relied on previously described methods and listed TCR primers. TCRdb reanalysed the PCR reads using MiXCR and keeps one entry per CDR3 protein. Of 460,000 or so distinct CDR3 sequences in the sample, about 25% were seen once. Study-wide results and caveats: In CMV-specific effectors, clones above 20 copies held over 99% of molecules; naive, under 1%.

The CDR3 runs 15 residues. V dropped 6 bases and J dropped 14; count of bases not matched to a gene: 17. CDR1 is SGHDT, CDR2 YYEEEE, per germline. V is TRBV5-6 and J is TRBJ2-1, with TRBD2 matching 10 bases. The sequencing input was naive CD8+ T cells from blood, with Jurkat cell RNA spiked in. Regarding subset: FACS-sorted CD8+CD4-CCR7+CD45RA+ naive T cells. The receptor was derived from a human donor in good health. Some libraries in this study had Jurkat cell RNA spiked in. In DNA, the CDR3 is TGTGCCAGCACCCTTGCCGGACTAGCGGATACCAGGGAGTTCTTC. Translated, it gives CASTLAGLADTREFF.